This TCR beta chain was found in a study of OX40 agonist ivuxolimab in advanced cancers. For the study in its entirety: Ivuxolimab was an agonistic, fully human IgG2 monoclonal antibody directed against OX40 (CD134), a costimulatory receptor. Intravenous ivuxolimab was administered to patients every 2 weeks at six dose levels: 0.01, 0.1, 0.3, 1.5, 3 and 10 mg/kg. Of the 50 or so patients in dose escalation, around 19 had hepatocellular carcinoma, some 15 had melanoma, 9 had renal cell carcinoma and 9 had head and neck cancer. In the dose-escalation cohort, nearly 85% of patients were male, and the mean age was 60 years with a range of roughly 23 to 79. Patients were allowed to have had prior anti-PD-1, anti-PD-L1 or anti-CTLA-4 therapy, and 30% to 40% of the dose-escalation patients had been treated with checkpoint inhibitors. Partial responses occurred in three dose-escalation patients: two with cutaneous melanoma and one with hepatocellular carcinoma. The point of sequencing TCRbeta in the periphery was to test whether ivuxolimab changed TCR sequence diversity and drove clonal T-cell expansion. The monotherapy dose-escalation portion (N ≈ 52 patients) of the phase I ivuxolimab trial is reported in the paper. Overall study results and their limits: After ivuxolimab, expanded clones were on average more numerous among CD8+ T cells than among CD4+ T cells. Low levels of normalized T-cell clonal expansion were also seen in some nonresponding patients. Partial responders in the 0.1-3.0 mg/kg groups had among the lowest normalized peripheral clonal expansion, especially among CD8+ T cells. The antigen specificity of the peripheral T cells that underwent clonal expansion was not determined. Clonal expansion of both CD4+ and CD8+ blood T cells was observed from baseline to week 6 at doses 0.1 to 3.0 mg/kg.

The cysteine opens and the phenylalanine closes a CDR3 of 17 amino acids. Only the CDR3 portion is preserved as DNA: 51 bases, with reading frame beginning at the first base. Deletion took 5 bases off V and 4 bases off J, with a span of 20 bases between the germline ends. CDR1 MNHEY and CDR2 SMNVEV were looked up in the germline V gene (reference sequence). For sequencing of the TCRbeta CDR3 region, genomic DNA was extracted from the sorted cells. The immunoSEQ Assay was used for sequencing of TCRbeta CDR3 regions. Drawn from immuneACCESS, this table holds only the in-frame rearrangements with V and J called that TCRdb kept. Clones are partly lost; checked studies trace under half to an unresolved V gene and leave the rest unexplained. The sample yields tens of thousands of clones; over 75% were counted once. The ten largest clonotypes hold approximately 20% of the sample. This clone is categorized as medium-sized (0.01 to 0.1%). Its antigen is currently not known. Per-base qualities were not stored, and no clone one base away is much larger.

The trial excluded patients who had a history of autoimmune disease or who were on systemic immunosuppression. Peripheral blood for TCR sequencing was drawn from every dose cohort at baseline, at cycle 4 day 1 and at cycle 7 day 1. Samples came from an open-label, multicenter, first-in-human phase I dose-escalation trial of ivuxolimab. The trial enrolled adults with locally advanced or metastatic head and neck squamous cell, hepatocellular, melanoma or renal cell carcinoma. Before TCR sequencing, CD4+ T cells and CD8+ T cells from peripheral blood were sorted into separate populations. This TCR came from an adult with an advanced solid tumor such as melanoma, head and neck, liver or kidney cancer. Rearrangement joined TRBV27 to TRBJ2-2, with TRBD2 perhaps the D gene, on 5 matching bases. This sample comprised CD4+ or CD8+ T cells sorted from blood, obtained in a trial of the OX40 agonist ivuxolimab. The DNA sequence follows: TGTGCCAGCAGTGGGAGTACTAGTACAAAATTCACCGGGGAGCTGTTTTTT. This translates into CASSGSTSTKFTGELFF.